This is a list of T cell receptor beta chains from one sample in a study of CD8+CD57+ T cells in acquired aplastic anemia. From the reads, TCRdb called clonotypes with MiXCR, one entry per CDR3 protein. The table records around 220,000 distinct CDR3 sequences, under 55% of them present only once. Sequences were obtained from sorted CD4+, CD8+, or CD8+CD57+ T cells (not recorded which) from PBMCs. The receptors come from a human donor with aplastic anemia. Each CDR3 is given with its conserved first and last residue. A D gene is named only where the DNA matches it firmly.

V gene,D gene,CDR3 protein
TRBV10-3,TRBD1,CAISETVTGASEQYF
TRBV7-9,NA,CASSLGSLSGNTIYF
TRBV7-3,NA,CASSLRTISSYEQYF
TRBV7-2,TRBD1,CASSHATGFGTQYF
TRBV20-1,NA,CSAGGGALDTQYF
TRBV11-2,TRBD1,CASSLAGQGTYEQYF
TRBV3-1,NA,CASSQVPAEAFF
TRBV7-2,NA,CASSLVQGGGYEQFF
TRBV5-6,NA,CASSTTYWGRSNTEAFF
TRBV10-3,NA,CAISEDLGTSEKLFF
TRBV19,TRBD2,CASAYGGSSYEQYF
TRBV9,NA,CASSVQTTGELFF
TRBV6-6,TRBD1,CASSLPALTGTAPQHF
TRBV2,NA,CASSVGRMNTGELFF
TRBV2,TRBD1,CASSDDRGHSPLHF
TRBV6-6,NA,CASRTGGGNQPQHF
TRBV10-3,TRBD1,CAISLNRGDGYGYTF
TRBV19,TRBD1,CASSQQGGEAF
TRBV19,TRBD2,CASRTSGRISYNEQFF
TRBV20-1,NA,CSADRDMNQPRHF
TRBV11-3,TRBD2,CASSLEAGGLPAKNIQYF
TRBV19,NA,CASNTGPNEKLFF
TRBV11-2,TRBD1,CASSSAGRGPSEQYF
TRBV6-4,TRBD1,CASSVVGQGDEQYF
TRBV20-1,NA,CSAREDNVNTEAFF
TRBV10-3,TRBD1,CAIGTGSSYEQYF
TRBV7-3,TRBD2,CASSYSQRGLEQYF
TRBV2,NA,CASSFTPTDTQYF
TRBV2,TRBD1,CASSYTGTGGFNQFF
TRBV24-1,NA,CATSDSGSDYGYTF
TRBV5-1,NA,CASSLTGTLSSEQYF
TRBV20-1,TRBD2,CSASAPGGTGELFF
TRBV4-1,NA,CASSQDVVNTEAFF
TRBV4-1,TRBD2,CASSQDTLAGLVADKDEQYF
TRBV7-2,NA,CASSWGVSTDTQYF
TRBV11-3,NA,CASSLKTPYEQYF
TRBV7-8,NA,CASSPGDTYNEQFF
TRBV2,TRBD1,CASSAEGAGNTEAFF
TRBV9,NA,CASSVASGDSYEQYF
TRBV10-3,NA,CAISDMGRATEAFF
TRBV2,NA,CASSETGIKSEKLFF
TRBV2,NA,CASSPIRANYGYTF
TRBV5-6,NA,CASSLSGAGVGYTF
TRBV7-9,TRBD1,CASSTGTGGEQPQHF
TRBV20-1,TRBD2,CSARDSTSGGGTYAEQFF
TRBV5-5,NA,CASSLLDPDTQYF
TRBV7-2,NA,CASSLSRESNQPQYF
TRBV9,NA,CASSVILGGEIATQYF
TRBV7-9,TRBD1,CASSLGDREAKTQYF
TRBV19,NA,CASSRDNYGYTF
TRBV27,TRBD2,CASRPTSGSYEQYF
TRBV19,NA,CASTRGIANTEAFF
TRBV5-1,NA,CASSVVPGASTEAFF
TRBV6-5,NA,CASSYEGDGSPLHF
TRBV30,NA,CAWSGQQETQYF
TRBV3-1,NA,CASSQVGAGYEQYF
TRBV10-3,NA,CASRHMHPLDEQFF
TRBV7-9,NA,CASSSETYEQYF
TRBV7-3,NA,CAGSLGGADTQYF